These 5 T cell receptor beta chains originate from one sample sequenced in a study of T-cell reconstitution after alpha-beta-depleted transplantation in children. It was with unique molecular identifiers that the TCRbeta library was prepared. TCRdb re-derived calls from the PCR reads in MiXCR, one entry per CDR3 protein. The data contain some 310,000 distinct CDR3 sequences, around 25% of them seen just once; the ten biggest clones take up about a tenth. This specimen consisted of PBMCs, mostly from graft donor cells, obtained 180 days after TCRalphabeta/CD19-depleted stem cell transplant. These receptor sequences come from a male patient younger than 18 who had a stem cell transplant for acute lymphoblastic leukemia, so the T cells may come from the graft donor.

The chain is built from TRBV20-1 and TRBJ2-6; D may be TRBD1 (5 bases). The germline CDR1 and CDR2 sequences are DFQATT and SNEGSKA (reference sequence). This CDR3 has 16 amino acids. Trimming took 2 bases from V and 2 from J, leaving 13 bases between them. CDR3 sequence reads: CSARRQGVTGANVLTF. CDR3 DNA: TGCAGTGCTAGAAGGCAAGGGGTAACTGGGGCCAACGTCCTGACTTTC.

The V gene is TRBV2, the J gene TRBJ2-4; D gene unclear. The V end was cut by 5 bases, the J end by 0 bases, with 8 bases between. The germline V gene has CDR1 SNHLY and CDR2 FYNNEI. This CDR3 is 14 amino acids long. The chain's CDR3 is CASSMTLAKNIQYF. The CDR3 DNA follows: TGTGCCAGCAGTATGACCCTAGCCAAAAACATTCAGTACTTC.

The chain joins TRBV12-3 or TRBV12-4 to TRBJ1-6; no definite D call. There are 13 residues in the CDR3. Trimming cost V 6 bases and J 7 bases, with 10 bases left between them. CDR3 nucleotide sequence: TGTGCCAGCAGATCCCCTTGGAATTCACCCCTCCACTTT. Amino acid sequence: CASRSPWNSPLHF.

The rearrangement uses TRBV7-3 and TRBJ2-1, with 7 bases lining up with TRBD1. This CDR3 region has 15 residues. V shed 6 bases and J 7 bases; nucleotides not matched to a gene: 12. Germline values: CDR1 SGHTA, CDR2 FQGTGA. This CDR3 is CASRLTGSILNEQFF. In DNA form, the CDR3 reads TGTGCCAGCAGGTTGACAGGGTCGATTCTTAATGAGCAGTTCTTC.

The chain joins TRBV18 to TRBJ2-2; D possibly corresponds to TRBD2 (5 bases). The CDR3 loop spans 14 amino acids. Germline CDR1 reads KGHSH; CDR2 reads LQKENI. V lost 1 base and J 3 bases, leaving 6 bases between the germline ends. The CDR3 loop is CASSPQLDTGELFF. The CDR3 nucleotides are TGTGCCAGCTCACCACAACTAGACACCGGGGAGCTGTTTTTT.